This T cell receptor (beta chain) derives from a study of Ad26.COV2.S vaccination and SARS-CoV-2 variants. This table comes from immunoSEQ multiplex PCR, and its TCRdb copy is limited to in-frame clones, with some not included. Among about 330,000 clones listed, 90% were seen once. After removal of 3 bases from V and 6 bases from J, the junction contained 3 bases not matched to a gene. Germline loops: CDR1 SGHAT, CDR2 FQNNGV. The CDR3 loop spans 14 amino acids. Indicated treatment: 19 received Ad26.COV2.S at low or high dose, single or two shots; about 5 received placebo; per-sample allocation not given. Following the first vaccine or placebo injection, samples were taken on day 63. This Boston cohort included adults aged 18-55 years. The study used a vaccine consisting of an Ad26 vector that expressed Wuhan-strain SARS-CoV-2 spike.

The chain links TRBV11-2 to TRBJ2-2; TRBD1 matches at 8 bases. This TCR was sampled from a person aged 18-65 years who received the Ad26.COV2.S COVID-19 vaccine or a placebo. This sample comprised peripheral blood, obtained in a trial of Ad26.COV2.S vaccine versus placebo. Here the CDR3 reads CASSFQGAAGELFF. The CDR3, as DNA: TGTGCCAGCAGCTTCCAGGGGGCGGCCGGGGAGCTGTTTTTT.